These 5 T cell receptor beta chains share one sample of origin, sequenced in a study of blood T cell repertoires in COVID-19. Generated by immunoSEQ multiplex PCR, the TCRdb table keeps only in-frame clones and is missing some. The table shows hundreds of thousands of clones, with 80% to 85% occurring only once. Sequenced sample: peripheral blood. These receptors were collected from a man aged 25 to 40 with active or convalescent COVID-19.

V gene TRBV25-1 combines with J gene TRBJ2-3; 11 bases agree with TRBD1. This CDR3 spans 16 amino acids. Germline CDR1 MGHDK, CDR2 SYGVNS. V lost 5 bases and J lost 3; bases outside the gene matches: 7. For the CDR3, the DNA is TGTGCCAGCAGTACCCACCGGGACAGGGGGACAGATACGCAGTATTTT. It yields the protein CASSTHRDRGTDTQYF.

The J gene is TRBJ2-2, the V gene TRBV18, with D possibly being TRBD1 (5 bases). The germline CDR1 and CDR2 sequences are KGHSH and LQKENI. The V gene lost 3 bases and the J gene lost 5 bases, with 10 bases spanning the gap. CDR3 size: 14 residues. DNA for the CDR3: TGTGCCAGCTCACCGGGGCAGTGGACCGGGGAGCTGTTTTTT. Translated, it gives CASSPGQWTGELFF.

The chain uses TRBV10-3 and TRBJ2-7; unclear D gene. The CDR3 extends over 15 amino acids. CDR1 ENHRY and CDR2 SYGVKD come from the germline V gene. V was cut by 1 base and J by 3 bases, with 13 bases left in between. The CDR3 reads CAISEFPATNYEQYF. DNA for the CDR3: TGTGCCATCAGTGAGTTCCCTGCTACTAACTACGAGCAGTACTTC.

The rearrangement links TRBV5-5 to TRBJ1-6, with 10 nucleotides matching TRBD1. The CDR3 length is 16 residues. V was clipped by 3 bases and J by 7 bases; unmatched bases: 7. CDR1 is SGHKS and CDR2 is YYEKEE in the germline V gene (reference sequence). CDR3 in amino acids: CASSSGTGVRNSPLHF. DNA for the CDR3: TGTGCCAGCAGCTCAGGGACAGGGGTCCGCAATTCACCCCTCCACTTT.

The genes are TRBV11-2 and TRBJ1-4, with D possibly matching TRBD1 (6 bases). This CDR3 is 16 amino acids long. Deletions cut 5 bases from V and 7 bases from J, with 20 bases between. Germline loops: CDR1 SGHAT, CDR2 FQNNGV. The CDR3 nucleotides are TGTGCCAGCAGCCTGGGGCCAGGGGAATTGGGTGAAAAACTGTTTTTT. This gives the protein CASSLGPGELGEKLFF. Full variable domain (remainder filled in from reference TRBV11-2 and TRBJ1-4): EAGVAQSPRYKIIEKRQSVAFWCNPISGHATLYWYQQILGQGPKLLIQFQNNGVVDDSQLPKDRFSAERLKGVDSTLKIQPAKLEDSAVYLCASSLGPGELGEKLFFGSGTQLSVL.